This T cell receptor (beta chain) came from a study of T cell responses to AZD1222 COVID-19 vaccine. This clone was observed once. Its cognate antigen is unknown. Repertoires were generated with immunoSEQ multiplex PCR, while TCRdb's copy carries only in-frame clones and drops some. Of 140,000 to 150,000 clones listed, under 95% were seen once; the top ten hold approximately 2%. Study outcomes and limitations: Rises in breadth and depth of Spike-specific TCRs came after two AZD1222 doses.

Germline V gene data show CDR1 as SGHRS and CDR2 as YFSETQ. V shed 1 base and J shed 7 bases, with 9 bases lying between them. The CDR3 spans 13 residues. This specimen was peripheral blood, taken on day 0 of AZD1222 vaccination. This TCR was sampled from an adult in good health. The chain employs TRBV5-1 and TRBJ2-1; no definite D call. The CDR3 DNA reads TGCGCCAGCAGCTTGTTCAGGAATAATGAGCAGTTCTTC. This gives the protein CASSLFRNNEQFF. Full variable domain (outside the CDR3, taken from reference TRBV5-1 and TRBJ2-1): KAGVTQTPRYLIKTRGQQVTLSCSPISGHRSVSWYQQTPGQGLQFLFEYFSETQRNKGNFPGRFSGRQFSNSRSEMNVSTLELGDSALYLCASSLFRNNEQFFGPGTRLTVL.